These T cell receptor beta chains were read from a single sample in a study of T cell changes during pregnancy in multiple sclerosis. Sequencing was performed with immunoSEQ multiplex PCR; in TCRdb, only in-frame clones are kept and a portion is missing. Among roughly 100,000 clones, about 90% were seen once, and the ten largest hold 3.1%. The sample here was peripheral blood, taken in the second trimester of pregnancy. The receptors here all came from a female donor with multiple sclerosis, enrolled in a pregnancy study. CDR3s include the opening cysteine and the closing phenylalanine or tryptophan. D genes are given only for firm matches. Clone size, where shown, is once, few, many, or a class for clones that have expanded.

J gene	V gene	clone size	D gene	CDR3 DNA	CDR3 protein
TRBJ2-7	TRBV27	.	TRBD2	TGTGCCAGCGGATTAAGACTAGCGGGAGTTTTCGCGTCGGGCTACGAGCAGTACTTC	CASGLRLAGVFASGYEQYF
TRBJ2-3	TRBV5-6	.	.	TGTGCCAGCAGCTTGTATAACAGGGTAGGGACAGATACGCAGTATTTT	CASSLYNRVGTDTQYF
TRBJ2-7	TRBV28	once	TRBD1	TGTGCCAGCAGTCTTGACAGGGTCCGTTACGAGCAGTACTTC	CASSLDRVRYEQYF
TRBJ1-2	TRBV7-2	.	.	TGTGCCAGCAGCCCAGAACCGGGGGGCGGCTATGGCTACACCTTC	CASSPEPGGGYGYTF
TRBJ2-7	TRBV19	.	TRBD1	TGTGCCAGTAGTTCGGGACAGGCTCCCTACGAGCAGTACTTC	CASSSGQAPYEQYF
TRBJ2-1	TRBV28	.	TRBD2	TGTGCCAGCAGTTTGGGGGGGGGTTACAATGAGCAGTTCTTC	CASSLGGGYNEQFF
TRBJ1-2	TRBV7-9	.	.	TGTGCCAGCAGCTGGGGGGATGGCTACACCTTC	CASSWGDGYTF
TRBJ2-7	TRBV7-9	.	.	TGTGCCAGCAGCCCTACTACAGGGAGGGTCTACGAGCAGTACTTC	CASSPTTGRVYEQYF
TRBJ1-1	TRBV27	.	TRBD1	TGTGCCAGCAGTTCGACAGGGGGAGTCGCTGAAGCTTTCTTT	CASSSTGGVAEAFF
TRBJ1-1	TRBV11-2	once	TRBD1	TGTGCCAGCAGTGCTGCCGGGACAGTAAACACTGAAGCTTTCTTT	CASSAAGTVNTEAFF
TRBJ1-1	TRBV27	.	.	TGTGCCAGCAGTTTGGGAGGAGTCACTGAAGCTTTCTTT	CASSLGGVTEAFF
TRBJ1-5	TRBV19	.	.	TGTGCCAGTAGCCTACAGGTAAATCATCCCCAGCATTTT	CASSLQVNHPQHF
TRBJ2-3	TRBV7-9	.	.	TGTGCCAGCAGCTTACCATCCAGCGGGACAAACACAGATACGCAGTATTTT	CASSLPSSGTNTDTQYF
TRBJ1-4	TRBV5-6	.	.	TGTGCCAGCAGCTTAGGTGCAGGGGCAGCTAATGAAAAACTGTTTTTT	CASSLGAGAANEKLFF
TRBJ2-1	TRBV7-8	.	TRBD2	TGTGCCAGCAGCCTCACCGGGACTAGCAACAATGAGCAGTTCTTC	CASSLTGTSNNEQFF
TRBJ2-5	TRBV29-1	.	.	TGCAGCGTGGGGCTCTTTCAAGAGACCCAGTACTTC	CSVGLFQETQYF
TRBJ1-1	TRBV5-6	.	TRBD1	TGTGCCAGCAGCTATGGGCGGACAGGGGGTAACACTGAAGCTTTCTTT	CASSYGRTGGNTEAFF
TRBJ1-5	TRBV2	.	TRBD1	TGTGCCAGCACCGCAGGCGACAGGGATCAGCCCCAGCATTTT	CASTAGDRDQPQHF
TRBJ1-2	TRBV28	few	TRBD1	TGTGCCAGCAGTTTGGGACAGGTCTATGGCTACACCTTC	CASSLGQVYGYTF
TRBJ2-7	TRBV7-9	.	TRBD1	TGTGCCAGCAGCTTAGCTCCGGGACAGGGAGGGTCCGAGCAGTACTTC	CASSLAPGQGGSEQYF
TRBJ1-1	TRBV9	many	TRBD1	TGTGCCAGCAGCGGTAATCCAGGGGGAACTGAAGCTTTCTTT	CASSGNPGGTEAFF
TRBJ2-1	TRBV5-5	.	.	TGTGCCAGCAGCTTGGAAGCGTCTTACGGCGGAAATGAGCAGTTCTTC	CASSLEASYGGNEQFF
TRBJ2-3	TRBV19	.	.	TGTGCCAGTAGCCGAACGGAACTCACCTTCGCGGGTACGCAGTATTTT	CASSRTELTFAGTQYF
TRBJ2-2	TRBV6-5	.	TRBD2	TGTGCCAGCAGCCGTAAGGCAGGGAGGGGCGGGGAGCTGTTTTTT	CASSRKAGRGGELFF
TRBJ2-7	TRBV5-6	.	TRBD2	TGTGCCAGCAGCTTGGGGGACAGCAGACTAGCGGATTCCTCCTACGAGCAGTACTTC	CASSLGDSRLADSSYEQYF
TRBJ1-1	TRBV4-3	.	.	TGCGCCAGCAGCCAAGATTCTCAGGGGTGGACTGAAGCTTTCTTT	CASSQDSQGWTEAFF
TRBJ2-5	TRBV5-4	.	TRBD1	TGTGCCAGCAGTCGGGACAGTCAAGAGACCCAGTACTTC	CASSRDSQETQYF
TRBJ2-1	TRBV19	.	.	TGTGCCAGTAGTATTGTGGCGGGACCAACTTACAATGAGCAGTTCTTC	CASSIVAGPTYNEQFF
TRBJ1-1	TRBV19	.	TRBD1	TGTGCCAGTAGCCTGACAGGGGGGAGTCCCACTGAAGCTTTCTTT	CASSLTGGSPTEAFF
TRBJ2-2	TRBV19	.	TRBD1	TGTGCCAGTAGTATGGGGGACAGGTCTTTTACCGGGGAGCTGTTTTTT	CASSMGDRSFTGELFF
TRBJ2-1	TRBV27	once	TRBD2	TGTGCCAGCAGTTTGCGCGGGAGGGCCCTCGATGAGCAGTTCTTC	CASSLRGRALDEQFF